A single sample gave rise to the 4 T cell receptor beta chains below, sequenced in a study of graft-versus-host responses after intestinal transplantation. These receptors' targets are unknown. The assay was immunoSEQ multiplex PCR, and TCRdb's table has in-frame clones only and misses some. Of 96,000 or so clones listed, roughly 90% are singletons. The sample here was unstimulated CD4+ T cells sorted from spleen or lymph node cells, taken before intestinal transplant. The source is a human donor who received an intestinal transplant.

This clone came up a few times. J is TRBJ2-7 and V is TRBV2, with D possibly matching TRBD1 (7 bases). The CDR3 has 13 amino acids. Germline lookup yields CDR1 SNHLY and CDR2 FYNNEI. V gave up 5 bases and J gave up 5 bases, with 13 bases separating them. This chain's CDR3 is CASSRQGGHEQYF. The CDR3 DNA reads as TGTGCCAGCAGTAGACAGGGAGGTCACGAGCAGTACTTC. The whole variable domain, filled in from reference TRBV2 and TRBJ2-7, reads EPEVTQTPSHQVTQMGQEVILRCVPISNHLYFYWYRQILGQKVEFLVSFYNNEISEKSEIFDDQFSVERPDGSNFTLKIRSTKLEDSAMYFCASSRQGGHEQYFGPGTRLTVT.

This chain joins TRBV19 and TRBJ2-1, with 12 bases lining up with TRBD2. The CDR3 is made up of 18 amino acids. Germline CDR1 LNHDA, CDR2 SQIVND (reference sequence). With V trimmed by 2 bases and J by 8 bases, 13 bases remained unmatched. The CDR3 DNA follows: TGTGCCAGTAGTATAACCTCGCTAGCGGGGGGGAGAGTGCATGAGCAGTTCTTC. It encodes CASSITSLAGGRVHEQFF.

The CDR3 loop reads CASSKGQGNEQYF. In DNA, the CDR3 is TGTGCCAGCAGCAAAGGACAGGGTAACGAGCAGTACTTC. V and J are TRBV5-4 and TRBJ2-7; 8 bases are shared with TRBD1. V lost 4 bases to trimming and J lost 5 bases; unmatched junction nucleotides: 5. Germline V lookup: CDR1 SGHNT, CDR2 YYREEE (reference sequence). The CDR3 runs to 13 residues.

CDR3 sequence: CAWSDGRAYGSPLHF. In DNA form, the CDR3 reads TGTGCCTGGAGTGACGGCAGGGCCTATGGTTCACCCCTCCACTTT. The chain couples TRBV30 to TRBJ1-6; weak D call: TRBD1 (5 bases). This CDR3 region has 15 residues. The germline V gene has CDR1 GTSNPN and CDR2 SVGIG (reference sequence). Trimming cost V 1 base and J 9 bases, with 16 bases left between them.